This T cell receptor (beta chain) was documented in a study of T cell responses to AZD1222 COVID-19 vaccine. Using immunoSEQ multiplex PCR, the repertoire was profiled, and TCRdb retains in-frame clones only, with some absent. This sample has under 85,000 clones, with 90% found just once. This clone was observed once. The CDR3 spans 13 residues. Germline V lookup: CDR1 MDHEN, CDR2 SYDVKM. The V and J ends lost 7 bases and 4 bases respectively, with 13 bases between them. This TCR was recovered from an adult who received the AZD1222 COVID-19 vaccine. The sample consisted of peripheral blood, taken 28 days after the second AZD1222 dose. This rearrangement joins TRBV28 to TRBJ1-2; D not certain. CDR3 bases: TGTGCCAGCATCGATACAGCGTTCTATGGCTACACCTTC. The encoded protein is CASIDTAFYGYTF.